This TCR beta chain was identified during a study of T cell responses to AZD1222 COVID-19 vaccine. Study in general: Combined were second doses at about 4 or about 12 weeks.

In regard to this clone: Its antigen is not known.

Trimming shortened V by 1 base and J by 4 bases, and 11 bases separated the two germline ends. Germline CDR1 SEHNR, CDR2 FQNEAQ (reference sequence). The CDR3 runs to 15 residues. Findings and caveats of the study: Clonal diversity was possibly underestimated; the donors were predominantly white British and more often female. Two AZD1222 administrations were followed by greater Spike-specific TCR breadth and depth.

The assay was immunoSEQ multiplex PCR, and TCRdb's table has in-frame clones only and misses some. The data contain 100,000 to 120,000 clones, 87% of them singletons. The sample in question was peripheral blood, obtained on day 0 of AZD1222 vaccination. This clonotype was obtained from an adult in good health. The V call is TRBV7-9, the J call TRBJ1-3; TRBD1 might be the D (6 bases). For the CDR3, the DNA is TGTGCCAGCAGCTTAGTAGGGGGAGCGGGAAACACCATATATTTT. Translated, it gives CASSLVGGAGNTIYF.